This T cell receptor (beta chain) was retrieved from a study of Ad26.COV2.S vaccination and SARS-CoV-2 variants. Study-level information: Participants got Ad26.COV2.S intramuscularly, once or twice 56 days apart. Study results and caveats: Measures of TCR breadth and depth may have fallen short of total T cell responses. After vaccination, substantial breadth of spike-specific CD8+ and CD4+ responses was reported.

Regarding this clone: The antigen is unknown.

Described treatment: around 19 received Ad26.COV2.S at low or high dose, single or two shots; roughly five received placebo; per-sample allocation not given. Material that was analyzed had been drawn on day 63 after the first vaccine or placebo injection. Adults aged 18-55 years in Boston included the donor. The germline V gene encodes CDR1 SGHNT and CDR2 YYREEE (reference sequence). This CDR3 is 14 amino acids long. Trimming cost V 4 bases and J 6 bases, with 14 bases left between them. Profiling relied on immunoSEQ multiplex PCR, and the TCRdb table lists in-frame clones only, not all of them. The sample carries a few hundred thousand clones, around 87% recorded once.

Sequencing was performed on peripheral blood, taken in a trial of Ad26.COV2.S vaccine versus placebo. The TCR originated in a person between 18 and 65 years old who received the Ad26.COV2.S COVID-19 vaccine or a placebo. The chain couples TRBV5-4 to TRBJ2-1; tentatively, D is TRBD1 or TRBD2 (5 bases each). The DNA for the CDR3 is TGTGCCAGCAGCGCCCGGGACCCGGGCAATGAGCAGTTCTTC. This gives the protein CASSARDPGNEQFF. Drawing the rest from reference TRBV5-4 and TRBJ2-1, the complete variable domain is ETGVTQSPTHLIKTRGQQVTLRCSSQSGHNTVSWYQQALGQGPQFIFQYYREEENGRGNFPPRFSGLQFPNYSSELNVNALELDDSALYLCASSARDPGNEQFFGPGTRLTVL.